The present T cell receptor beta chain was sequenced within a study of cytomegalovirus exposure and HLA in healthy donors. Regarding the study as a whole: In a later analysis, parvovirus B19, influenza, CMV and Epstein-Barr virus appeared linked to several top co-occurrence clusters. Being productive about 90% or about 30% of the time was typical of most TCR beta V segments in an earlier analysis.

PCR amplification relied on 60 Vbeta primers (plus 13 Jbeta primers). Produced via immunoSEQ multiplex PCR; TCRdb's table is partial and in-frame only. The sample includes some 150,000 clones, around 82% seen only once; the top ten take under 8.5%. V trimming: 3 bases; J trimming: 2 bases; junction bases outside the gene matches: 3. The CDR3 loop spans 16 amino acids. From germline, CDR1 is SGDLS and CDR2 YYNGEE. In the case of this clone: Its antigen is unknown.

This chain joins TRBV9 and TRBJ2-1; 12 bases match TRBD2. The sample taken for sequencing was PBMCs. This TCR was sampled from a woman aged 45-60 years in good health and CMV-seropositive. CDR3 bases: TGTGCCAGCAGCGAACGACTAGCGGGAGCCTACAATGAGCAGTTCTTC. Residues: CASSERLAGAYNEQFF.